This TCR beta chain was recorded in a study of T cell repertoires in cytomegalovirus infection (dated by TCRdb to the late 2010s). About the study as a whole: Recently identified HLA-C-restricted CMV epitopes, whose presentation resists viral immunomodulation, were targeted by peptide stimulations together with well-studied HLA-B-restricted epitopes. Because public TCR beta signatures pointed to carriage of CMV infection together with the matching HLA type, the HLA type of each donor mattered for the analysis.

This clonotype was found many times. Its binding antigen is unknown. Per-base quality was not reported, and no clone a single base away is much larger than it. Taken from cysteine to phenylalanine, the CDR3 has 14 residues. The DNA shown is the 42-base CDR3, in frame from base 1. Trimming removed 2 bases from V and 9 bases from J; the gene matches leave 4 bases unexplained. The germline V gene sets CDR1 to SGHTA and CDR2 to FQGNSA. Reading the label with the study, this specimen's treatment or condition is: in vitro stimulation with specific CMV peptide epitopes to enrich CMV-specific T cells. Broader findings and caveats from the paper: The ex vivo response was dominated by HLA-C-restricted CMV-specific TCR beta clonotypes, and the single most frequent clonotype in two of eight donors was supplied by these HLA-C-restricted clonotypes. In both this cohort and an independent roughly 330-donor cohort, the cumulative frequency of public TCR beta family members distinguished carriers of CMV infection plus the relevant HLA type.

The sequencer was an Illumina HiSeq 1500. The public reads were reprocessed in TCRdb via fastp at Q25 and MiXCR, keeping in-frame beta chains. Each entry merges the rows of one CDR3 protein and shows their most common DNA and genes. The table for this sample lists more than 250,000 distinct CDR3 sequences; around a quarter of them were counted only once. The top ten clones comprise 13% of the sample. In this chain, TRBV7-2 is recombined with TRBJ2-1, and 10 bases in between align with TRBD2. This specimen was cultured PBMCs, taken from culture after CMV antigen stimulation. This TCR was sampled from a human donor in good health (CMV status not recorded). Some clones in this sample may be carry-over from other donors' samples. The CDR3 reads CASSLWPSGGEQFF. The DNA sequence is as follows: TGTGCCAGCAGCTTATGGCCTAGCGGGGGTGAGCAGTTCTTC.